This TCR beta chain was sequenced during a study of cytomegalovirus exposure and HLA in healthy donors. Notes on the study in general: Generally TCR sequences proved uncommon, though certain public TCRs appeared in numerous donors. Among TCR beta chains, those listed as cytomegalovirus-associated numbered about 160.

Note on this clone: The antigen is undetermined.

The repertoire was sequenced with immunoSEQ multiplex PCR; TCRdb's copy has only in-frame clones and lacks some. The sample lists about 160,000 clones, approximately 86% occurring once. The sample consisted of PBMCs. The TCR sequence derives from a woman younger than 35 in good health and CMV-seronegative.

The CDR3 protein is CASSPSRGQPQHF. The CDR3 DNA is TGCGCCAGCAGCCCGTCCCGGGGTCAGCCCCAGCATTTT. The rearrangement uses TRBV4-3 and TRBJ1-5; D gene unclear. CDR3 length equals 13 residues. Trimming took off 4 bases at V and 6 bases at J, with 10 bases between the two ends. Germline V gene data show CDR1 as LGHNA and CDR2 as YSLEER.